The T cell receptor (beta chain) described here comes from a study of T cells in Graves' hyperthyroidism and ophthalmopathy. Authors of the study amplified TCR beta CDR3 regions from RNA transcripts. HTBI primers were the set used in a first-round RT-PCR of the TCR CDR3. TCRdb processed the multiplex PCR reads anew with MiXCR; each CDR3 protein has one entry. The sample lists around 600,000 distinct CDR3 sequences, approximately 14% occurring once. With 0 bases removed from V and 1 base from J, the gap between germline ends came to 12 bases. The CDR3 contains 16 residues. CDR1 is SEHNR, CDR2 FQNEAQ, per germline (reference sequence). This clonotype was detected ten times or more.

This TCR was recovered from a woman between 25 and 40 years old with Graves' hyperthyroidism. What was sequenced was blood. The chain is built from TRBV7-9 and TRBJ2-5; TRBD2 is a possible D gene (6 bases). The CDR3: CASSLALGGGQETQYF. Written as DNA, the CDR3 is TGTGCCAGCAGCTTAGCGCTGGGGGGTGGCCAAGAGACCCAGTACTTC.